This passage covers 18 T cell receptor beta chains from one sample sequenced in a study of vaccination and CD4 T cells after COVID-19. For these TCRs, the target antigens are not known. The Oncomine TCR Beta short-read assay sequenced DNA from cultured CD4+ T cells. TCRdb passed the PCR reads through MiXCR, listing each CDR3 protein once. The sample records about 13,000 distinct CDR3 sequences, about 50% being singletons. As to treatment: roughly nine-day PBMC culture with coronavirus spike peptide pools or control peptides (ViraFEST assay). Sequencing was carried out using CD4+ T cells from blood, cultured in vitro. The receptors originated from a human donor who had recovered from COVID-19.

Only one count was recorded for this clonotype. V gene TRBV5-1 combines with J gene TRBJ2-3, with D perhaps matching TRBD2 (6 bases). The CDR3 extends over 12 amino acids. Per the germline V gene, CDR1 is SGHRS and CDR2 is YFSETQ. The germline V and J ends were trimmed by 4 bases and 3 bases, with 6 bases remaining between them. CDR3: CASSRGTDTQYF. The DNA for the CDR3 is TGCGCCAGCAGCCGGGGGACAGATACGCAGTATTTT.

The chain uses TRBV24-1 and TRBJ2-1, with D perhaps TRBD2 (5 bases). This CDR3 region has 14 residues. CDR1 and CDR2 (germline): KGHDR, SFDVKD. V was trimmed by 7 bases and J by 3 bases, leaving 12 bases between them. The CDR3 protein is CATRAGSNYNEQFF. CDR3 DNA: TGTGCCACCAGGGCGGGCAGCAACTACAATGAGCAGTTCTTC.

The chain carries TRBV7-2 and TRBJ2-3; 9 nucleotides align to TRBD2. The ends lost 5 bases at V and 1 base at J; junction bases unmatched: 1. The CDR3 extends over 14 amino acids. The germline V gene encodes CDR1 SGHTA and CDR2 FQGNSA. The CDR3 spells CASSRLAGTDTQYF. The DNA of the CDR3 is TGTGCCAGCAGCCGACTAGCGGGCACAGATACGCAGTATTTT.

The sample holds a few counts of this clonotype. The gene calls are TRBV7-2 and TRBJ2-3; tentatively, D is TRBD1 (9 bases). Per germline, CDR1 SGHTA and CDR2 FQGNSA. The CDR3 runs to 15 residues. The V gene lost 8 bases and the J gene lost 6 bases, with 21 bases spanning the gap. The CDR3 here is CASSVDRGLGDTQYF. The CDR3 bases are TGTGCCAGCTCGGTGGACAGGGGACTAGGGGATACGCAGTATTTT. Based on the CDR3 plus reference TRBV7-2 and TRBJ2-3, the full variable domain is GAGVSQSPSNKVTEKGKDVELRCDPISGHTALYWYRQSLGQGLEFLIYFQGNSAPDKSGLPSDRFSAERTGGSVSTLTIQRTQQEDSAVYLCASSVDRGLGDTQYFGPGTRLTVL.

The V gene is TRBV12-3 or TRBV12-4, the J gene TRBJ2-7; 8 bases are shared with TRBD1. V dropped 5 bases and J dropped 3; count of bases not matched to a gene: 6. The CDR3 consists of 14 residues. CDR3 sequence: CASSRQGLNYEQYF. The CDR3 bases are TGTGCCAGCAGTCGACAGGGGCTGAACTACGAGCAGTACTTC.

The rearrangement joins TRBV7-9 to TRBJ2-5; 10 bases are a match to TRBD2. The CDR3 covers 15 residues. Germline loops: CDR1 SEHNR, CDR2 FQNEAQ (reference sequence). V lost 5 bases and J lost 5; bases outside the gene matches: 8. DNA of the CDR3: TGTGCCAGCAGCCCCGAGCGGGAGGGCCGGGAGACCCAGTACTTC. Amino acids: CASSPEREGRETQYF.

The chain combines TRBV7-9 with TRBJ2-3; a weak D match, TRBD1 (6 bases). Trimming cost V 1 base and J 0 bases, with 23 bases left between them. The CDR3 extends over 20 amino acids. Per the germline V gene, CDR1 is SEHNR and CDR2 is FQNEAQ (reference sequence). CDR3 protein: CASSLGLSTGRSRSTDTQYF. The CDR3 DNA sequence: TGTGCCAGCAGCTTAGGCTTATCGACAGGCCGGTCCCGGAGCACAGATACGCAGTATTTT.

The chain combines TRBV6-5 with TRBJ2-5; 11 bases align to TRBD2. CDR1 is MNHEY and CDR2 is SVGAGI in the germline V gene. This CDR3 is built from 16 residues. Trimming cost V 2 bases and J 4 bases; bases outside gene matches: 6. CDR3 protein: CASSYLKGLAGETQYF. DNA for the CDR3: TGTGCCAGCAGTTACCTCAAAGGACTAGCGGGAGAGACCCAGTACTTC.

CDR3 DNA: TGCGCCAGCAGGGAATCGGGACAGGGACTTTCCTATGGCTACACCTTC. This translates into CASRESGQGLSYGYTF. This rearrangement joins TRBV10-2 to TRBJ1-2; 9 bases are a match to TRBD1. Germline V gene data show CDR1 as WSHSY and CDR2 as SAAADI. The CDR3 is 16 residues long. Trimming took 6 bases from V and 4 from J; bases not matched to a gene: 12.

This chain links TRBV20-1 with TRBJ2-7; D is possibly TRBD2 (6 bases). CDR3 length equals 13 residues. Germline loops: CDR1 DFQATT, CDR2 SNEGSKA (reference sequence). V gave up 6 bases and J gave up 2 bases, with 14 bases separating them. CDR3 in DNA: TGCAGTGCCCGGACTATTGAGCCCTACGAGCAGTACTTC. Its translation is CSARTIEPYEQYF.

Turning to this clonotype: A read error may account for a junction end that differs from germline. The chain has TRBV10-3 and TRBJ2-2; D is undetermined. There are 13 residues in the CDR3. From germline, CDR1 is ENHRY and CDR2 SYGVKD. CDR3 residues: CASSVSVSGELFF. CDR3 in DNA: TGTGCCAGCAGTGTAAGCGTGTCCGGGGAGCTGTTTTTT.

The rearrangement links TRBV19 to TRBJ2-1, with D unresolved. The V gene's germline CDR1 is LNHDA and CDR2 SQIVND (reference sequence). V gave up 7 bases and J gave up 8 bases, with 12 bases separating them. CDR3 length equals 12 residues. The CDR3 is CASTAPDHEQFF. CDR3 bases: TGTGCCAGTACCGCCCCGGACCATGAGCAGTTCTTC.

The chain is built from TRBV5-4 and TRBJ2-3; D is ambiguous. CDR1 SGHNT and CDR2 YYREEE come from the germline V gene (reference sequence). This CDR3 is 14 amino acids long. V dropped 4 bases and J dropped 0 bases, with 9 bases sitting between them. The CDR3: CASSKTSSTDTQYF. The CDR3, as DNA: TGTGCCAGCAGCAAGACCTCTAGCACAGATACGCAGTATTTT. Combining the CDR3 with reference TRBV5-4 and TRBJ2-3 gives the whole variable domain ETGVTQSPTHLIKTRGQQVTLRCSSQSGHNTVSWYQQALGQGPQFIFQYYREEENGRGNFPPRFSGLQFPNYSSELNVNALELDDSALYLCASSKTSSTDTQYFGPGTRLTVL.

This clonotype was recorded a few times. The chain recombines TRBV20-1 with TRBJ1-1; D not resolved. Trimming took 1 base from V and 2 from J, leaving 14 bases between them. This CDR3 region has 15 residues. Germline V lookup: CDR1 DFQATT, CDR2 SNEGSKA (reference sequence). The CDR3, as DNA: TGCAGTGCTAGAGCCCTACGGACGGGCAACACTGAAGCTTTCTTT. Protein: CSARALRTGNTEAFF.

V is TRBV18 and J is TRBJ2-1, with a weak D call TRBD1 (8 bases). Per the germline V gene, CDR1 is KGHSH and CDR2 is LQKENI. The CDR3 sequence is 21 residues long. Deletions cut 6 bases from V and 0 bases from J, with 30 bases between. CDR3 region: CASSPRGGLRPDRASYNEQFF. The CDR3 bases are TGTGCCAGCTCCCCTAGGGGGGGTCTTCGCCCGGACAGGGCCTCCTACAATGAGCAGTTCTTC.

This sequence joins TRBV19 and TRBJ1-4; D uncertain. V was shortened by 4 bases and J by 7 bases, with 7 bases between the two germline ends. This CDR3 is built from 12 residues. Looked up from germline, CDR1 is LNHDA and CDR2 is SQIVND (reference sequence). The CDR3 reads CASSTNAEKLFF. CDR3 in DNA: TGTGCCAGTAGTACGAATGCTGAAAAACTGTTTTTT.

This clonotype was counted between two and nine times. This CDR3 is CASNHRGGTGELFF. The DNA for the CDR3 is TGTGCCAGCAACCACAGGGGTGGCACCGGGGAGCTGTTTTTT. The chain is built from TRBV11-2 and TRBJ2-2; TRBD1 matches 7 bases. Trimming removed 7 bases from V and 4 bases from J; junction bases left unmatched: 6. This CDR3 has 14 amino acids. Germline CDR1 and CDR2: SGHAT and FQNNGV.

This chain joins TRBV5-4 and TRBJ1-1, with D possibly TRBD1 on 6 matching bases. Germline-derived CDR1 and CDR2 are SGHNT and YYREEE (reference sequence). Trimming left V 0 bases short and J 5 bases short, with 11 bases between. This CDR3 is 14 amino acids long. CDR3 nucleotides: TGTGCCAGCAGCTTGGACCGGGGGCGAACTGAAGCTTTCTTT. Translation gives CASSLDRGRTEAFF.